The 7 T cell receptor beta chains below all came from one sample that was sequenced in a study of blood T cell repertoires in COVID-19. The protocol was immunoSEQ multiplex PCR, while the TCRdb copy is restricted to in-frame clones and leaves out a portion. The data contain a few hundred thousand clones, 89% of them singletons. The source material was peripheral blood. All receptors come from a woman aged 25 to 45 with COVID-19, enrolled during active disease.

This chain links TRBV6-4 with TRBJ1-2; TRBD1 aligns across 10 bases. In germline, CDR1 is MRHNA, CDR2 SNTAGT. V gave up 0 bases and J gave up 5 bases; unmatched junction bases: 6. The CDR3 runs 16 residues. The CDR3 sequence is CASSDSGTGAGYGYTF. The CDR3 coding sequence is TGTGCCAGCAGTGACTCAGGGACAGGGGCAGGGTATGGCTACACCTTC.

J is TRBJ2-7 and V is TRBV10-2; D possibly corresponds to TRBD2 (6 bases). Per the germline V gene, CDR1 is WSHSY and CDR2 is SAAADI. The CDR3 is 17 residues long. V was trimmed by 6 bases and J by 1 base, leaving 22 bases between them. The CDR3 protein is CASRPQPGLRPSYEQYF. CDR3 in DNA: TGCGCCAGCAGGCCCCAGCCGGGACTCCGACCGTCCTACGAGCAGTACTTC.

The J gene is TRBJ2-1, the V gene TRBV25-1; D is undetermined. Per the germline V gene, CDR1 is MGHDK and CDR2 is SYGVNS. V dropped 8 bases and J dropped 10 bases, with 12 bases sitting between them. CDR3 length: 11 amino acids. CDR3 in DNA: TGTGCCAGCGCACAGATCGGCGAGCAGTTCTTC. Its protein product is CASAQIGEQFF. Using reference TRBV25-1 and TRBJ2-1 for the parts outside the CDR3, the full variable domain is EADIYQTPRYLVIGTGKKITLECSQTMGHDKMYWYQQDPGMELHLIHYSYGVNSTEKGDLSSESTVSRIRTEHFPLTLESARPSHTSQYLCASAQIGEQFFGPGTRLTVL.

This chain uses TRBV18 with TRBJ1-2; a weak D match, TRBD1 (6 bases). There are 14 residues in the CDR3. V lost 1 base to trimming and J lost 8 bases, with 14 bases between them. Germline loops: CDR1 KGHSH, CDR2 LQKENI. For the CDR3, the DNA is TGTGCCAGCTCACCACAAGAAGGGACATGGGGCTACACCTTC. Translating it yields CASSPQEGTWGYTF.

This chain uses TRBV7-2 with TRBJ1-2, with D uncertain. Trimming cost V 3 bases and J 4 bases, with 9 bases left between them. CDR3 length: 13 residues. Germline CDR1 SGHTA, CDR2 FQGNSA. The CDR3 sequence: CASSFYEGYGYTF. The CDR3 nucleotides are TGTGCCAGCAGCTTTTACGAGGGCTATGGCTACACCTTC.

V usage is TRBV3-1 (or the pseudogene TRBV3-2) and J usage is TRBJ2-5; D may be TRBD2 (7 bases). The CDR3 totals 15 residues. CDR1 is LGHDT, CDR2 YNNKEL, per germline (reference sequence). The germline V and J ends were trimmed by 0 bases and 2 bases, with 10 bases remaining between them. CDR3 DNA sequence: TGTGCCAGCAGCCAAGAGAGGGGGGGGCAAGAGACCCAGTACTTC. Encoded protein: CASSQERGGQETQYF.

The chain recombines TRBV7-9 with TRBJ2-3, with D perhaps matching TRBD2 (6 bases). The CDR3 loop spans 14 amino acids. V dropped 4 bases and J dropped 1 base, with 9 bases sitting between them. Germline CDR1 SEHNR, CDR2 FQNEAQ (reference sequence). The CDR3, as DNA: TGTGCCAGCAGCTCGGGGGAGGGCACAGATACGCAGTATTTT. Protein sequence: CASSSGEGTDTQYF.